These 3 T cell receptor beta chains were sequenced from one sample in a study of blood T cell repertoires in COVID-19. Generated by immunoSEQ multiplex PCR, the TCRdb table keeps only in-frame clones and is missing some. The sample has 150,000 to 200,000 clones; 79% are singletons. The sequencing input was peripheral blood. Receptors originate from a woman aged 55-70 years with COVID-19, enrolled during active disease.

Points on this clone: At one of its ends the junction is not consistent with the germline gene, which may arise from a read error. The V and J genes are TRBV7-7 and TRBJ2-3; 7 positions agree with TRBD1. There are 15 residues in the CDR3. Germline V gene lookup returns CDR1 SSHAT and CDR2 FNYEAQ (reference sequence). CDR3 nucleotides: TGTGCTAGCAGCTTAGGGACAGTCCGCACAGATACGCAGTATTTT. This sequence encodes CASSLGTVRTDTQYF.

This clone was seen more than once but under ten times. J is TRBJ1-5 and V is TRBV19; D gene uncertain. Germline loops: CDR1 LNHDA, CDR2 SQIVND (reference sequence). The germline V and J ends were trimmed by 4 bases and 0 bases, with 10 bases remaining between them. There are 15 residues in the CDR3. The DNA of the CDR3 is TGTGCCAGTAGTACAGGCTTTGGTAGCAATCAGCCCCAGCATTTT. Translation gives CASSTGFGSNQPQHF.

V and J are TRBV19 and TRBJ1-5; the match to TRBD1 covers 8 bases. The CDR3 consists of 15 residues. The junction had 1 base not matched to a gene; V was cut back by 2 bases and J by 1 base. Per germline, CDR1 LNHDA and CDR2 SQIVND (reference sequence). CDR3 in amino acids: CASSIWTGSNQPQHF. Written as DNA, the CDR3 is TGTGCCAGTAGTATATGGACAGGGAGCAATCAGCCCCAGCATTTT.